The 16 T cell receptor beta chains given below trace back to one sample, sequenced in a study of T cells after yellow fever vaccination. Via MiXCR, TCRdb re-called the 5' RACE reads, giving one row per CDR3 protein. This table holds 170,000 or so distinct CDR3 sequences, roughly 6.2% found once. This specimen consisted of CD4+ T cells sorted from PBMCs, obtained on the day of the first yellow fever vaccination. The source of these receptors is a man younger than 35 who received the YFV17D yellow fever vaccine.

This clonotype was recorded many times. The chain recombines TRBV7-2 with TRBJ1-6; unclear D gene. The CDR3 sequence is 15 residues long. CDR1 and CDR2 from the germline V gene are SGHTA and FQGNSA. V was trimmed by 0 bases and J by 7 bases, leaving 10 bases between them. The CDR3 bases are TGTGCCAGCAGCTTAGCCCCAGGCCCGAATTCACCCCTCCACTTT. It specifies CASSLAPGPNSPLHF.

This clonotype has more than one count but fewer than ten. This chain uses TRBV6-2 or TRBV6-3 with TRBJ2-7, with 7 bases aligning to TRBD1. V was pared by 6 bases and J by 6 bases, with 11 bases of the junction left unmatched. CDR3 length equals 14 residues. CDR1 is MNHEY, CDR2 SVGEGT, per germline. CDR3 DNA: TGTGCCAGCAGAGTGAGCCAGGGGGATGGCGAGCAGTACTTC. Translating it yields CASRVSQGDGEQYF.

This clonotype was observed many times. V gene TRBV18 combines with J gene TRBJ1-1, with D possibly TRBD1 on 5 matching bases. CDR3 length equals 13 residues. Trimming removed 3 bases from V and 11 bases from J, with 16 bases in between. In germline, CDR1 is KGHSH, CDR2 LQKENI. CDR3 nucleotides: TGTGCCAGCTCACCGTTGGGGACGGGGGATGCTTTCTTT. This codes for CASSPLGTGDAFF.

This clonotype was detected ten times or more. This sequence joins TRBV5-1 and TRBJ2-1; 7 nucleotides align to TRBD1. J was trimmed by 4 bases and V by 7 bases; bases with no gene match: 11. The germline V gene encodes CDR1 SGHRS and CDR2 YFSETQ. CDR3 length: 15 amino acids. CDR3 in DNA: TGCGCCAGCCACTATGGGGACAGACCTTACAATGAGCAGTTCTTC. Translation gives CASHYGDRPYNEQFF.

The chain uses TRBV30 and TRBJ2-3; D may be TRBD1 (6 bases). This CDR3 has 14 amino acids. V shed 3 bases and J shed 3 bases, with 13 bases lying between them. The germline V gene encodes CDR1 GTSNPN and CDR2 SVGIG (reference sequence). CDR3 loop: CAWSGRGGTDTQYF. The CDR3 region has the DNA TGTGCCTGGAGCGGCAGGGGCGGGACAGATACGCAGTATTTT.

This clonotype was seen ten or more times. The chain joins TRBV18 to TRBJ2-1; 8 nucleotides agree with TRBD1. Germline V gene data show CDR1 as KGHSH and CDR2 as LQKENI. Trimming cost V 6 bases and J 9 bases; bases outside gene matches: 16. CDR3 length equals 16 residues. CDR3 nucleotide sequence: TGTGCCAGCTCCCCGATGGCAGGGGGCAAATACGGTGAGCAGTTCTTC. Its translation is CASSPMAGGKYGEQFF.

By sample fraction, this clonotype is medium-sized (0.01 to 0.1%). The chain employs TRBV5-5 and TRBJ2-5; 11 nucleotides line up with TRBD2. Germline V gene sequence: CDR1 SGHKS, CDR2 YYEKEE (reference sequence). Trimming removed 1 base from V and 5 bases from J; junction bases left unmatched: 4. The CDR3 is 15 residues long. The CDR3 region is CASSLFSGGAETQYF. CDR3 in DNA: TGTGCCAGCAGCTTGTTTAGCGGGGGGGCCGAGACCCAGTACTTC.

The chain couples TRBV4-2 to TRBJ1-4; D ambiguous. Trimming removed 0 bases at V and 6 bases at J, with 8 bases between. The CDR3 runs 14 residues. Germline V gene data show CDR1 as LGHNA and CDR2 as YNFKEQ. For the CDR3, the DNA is TGTGCCAGCAGCCAAGATATGAAGGATGAAAAACTGTTTTTT. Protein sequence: CASSQDMKDEKLFF.

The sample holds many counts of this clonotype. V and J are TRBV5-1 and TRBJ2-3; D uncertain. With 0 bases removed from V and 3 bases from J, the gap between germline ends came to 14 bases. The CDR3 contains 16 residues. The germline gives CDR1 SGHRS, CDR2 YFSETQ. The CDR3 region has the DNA TGCGCCAGCAGCTTGGGGGAAATGGGTCATACAGATACGCAGTATTTT. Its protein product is CASSLGEMGHTDTQYF.

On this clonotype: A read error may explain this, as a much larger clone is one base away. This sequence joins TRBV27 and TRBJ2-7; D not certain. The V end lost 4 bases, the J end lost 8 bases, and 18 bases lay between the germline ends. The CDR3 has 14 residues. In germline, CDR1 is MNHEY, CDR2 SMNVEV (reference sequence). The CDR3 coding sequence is TGTGCCAGCAGTTCGGCTGGATCCCCCGTCAAGCAGTACTTC. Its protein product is CASSSAGSPVKQYF.

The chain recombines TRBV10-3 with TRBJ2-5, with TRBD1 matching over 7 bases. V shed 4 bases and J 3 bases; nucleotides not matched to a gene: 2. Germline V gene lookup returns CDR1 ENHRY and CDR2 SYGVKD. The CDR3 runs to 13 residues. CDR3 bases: TGTGCCATCAGTGGAACAGGGGAAGAGACCCAGTACTTC. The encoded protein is CAISGTGEETQYF.

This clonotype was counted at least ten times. The CDR3 region has the DNA TGCGCCAGCAGCAGCCCCAGGGCGGCTCAAGAGACCCAGTACTTC. Translated: CASSSPRAAQETQYF. The rearrangement links TRBV5-1 to TRBJ2-5; TRBD1 is a possible D gene (5 bases). Per the germline V gene, CDR1 is SGHRS and CDR2 is YFSETQ. This CDR3 has 15 residues. The V end lost 4 bases, the J end lost 2 bases, and 15 bases lay between the germline ends.

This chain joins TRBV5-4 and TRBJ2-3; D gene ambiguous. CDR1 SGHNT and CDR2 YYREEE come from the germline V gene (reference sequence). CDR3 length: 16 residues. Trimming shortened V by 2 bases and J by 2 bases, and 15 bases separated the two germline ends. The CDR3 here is CASSFEVSGPTDTQYF. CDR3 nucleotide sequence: TGTGCCAGCAGCTTCGAAGTGTCAGGACCCACAGATACGCAGTATTTT.

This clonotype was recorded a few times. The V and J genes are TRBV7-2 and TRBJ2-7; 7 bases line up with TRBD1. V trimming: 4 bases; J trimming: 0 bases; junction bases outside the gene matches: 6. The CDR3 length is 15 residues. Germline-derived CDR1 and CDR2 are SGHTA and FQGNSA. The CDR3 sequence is CASSWGQLSSYEQYF. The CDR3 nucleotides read TGTGCCAGCAGCTGGGGACAGCTTTCCTCCTACGAGCAGTACTTC.

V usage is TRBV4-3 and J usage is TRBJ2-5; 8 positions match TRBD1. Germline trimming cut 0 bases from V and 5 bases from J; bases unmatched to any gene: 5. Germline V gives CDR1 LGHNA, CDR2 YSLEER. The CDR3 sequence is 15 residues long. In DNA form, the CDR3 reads TGCGCCAGCAGCCAAGAATGGACAGGGAGGGAGACCCAGTACTTC. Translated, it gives CASSQEWTGRETQYF.

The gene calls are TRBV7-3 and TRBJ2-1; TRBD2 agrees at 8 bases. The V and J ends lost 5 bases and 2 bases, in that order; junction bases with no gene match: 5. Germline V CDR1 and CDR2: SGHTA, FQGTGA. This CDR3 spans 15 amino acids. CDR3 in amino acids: CASSPAGGTYNEQFF. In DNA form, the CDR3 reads TGTGCCAGCAGCCCCGCGGGGGGTACCTACAATGAGCAGTTCTTC.